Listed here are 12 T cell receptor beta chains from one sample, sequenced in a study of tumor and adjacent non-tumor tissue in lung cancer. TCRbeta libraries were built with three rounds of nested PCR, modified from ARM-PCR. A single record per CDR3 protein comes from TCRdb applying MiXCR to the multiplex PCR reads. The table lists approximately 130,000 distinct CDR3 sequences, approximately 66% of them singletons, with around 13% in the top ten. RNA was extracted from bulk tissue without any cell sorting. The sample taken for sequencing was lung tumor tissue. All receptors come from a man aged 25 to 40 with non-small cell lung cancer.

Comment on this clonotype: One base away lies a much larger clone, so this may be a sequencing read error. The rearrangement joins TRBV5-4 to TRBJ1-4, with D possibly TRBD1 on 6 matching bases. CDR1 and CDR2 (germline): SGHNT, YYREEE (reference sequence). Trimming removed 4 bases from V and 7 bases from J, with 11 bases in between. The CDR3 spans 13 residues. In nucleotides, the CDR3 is TGTGCCAGCAGCCGTCAGGGGAGTGAAAAACTGTTTTTT. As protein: CASSRQGSEKLFF.

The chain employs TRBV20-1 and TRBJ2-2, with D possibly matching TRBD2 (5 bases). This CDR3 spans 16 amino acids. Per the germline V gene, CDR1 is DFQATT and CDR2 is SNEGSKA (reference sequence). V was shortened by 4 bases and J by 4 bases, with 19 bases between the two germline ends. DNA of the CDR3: TGCAGTGCTATAGAGGGCGGAGGCGGCGTCACCGGGGAGCTGTTTTTT. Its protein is CSAIEGGGGVTGELFF.

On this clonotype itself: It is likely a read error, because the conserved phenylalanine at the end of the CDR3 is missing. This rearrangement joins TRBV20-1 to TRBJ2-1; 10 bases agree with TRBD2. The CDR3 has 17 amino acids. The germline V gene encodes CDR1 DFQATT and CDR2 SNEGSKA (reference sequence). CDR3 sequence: CGARALLAGGSYNEQFL. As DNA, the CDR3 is TGCGGTGCTAGAGCCCTGTTAGCGGGGGGATCCTACAATGAGCAGTTCTTG.

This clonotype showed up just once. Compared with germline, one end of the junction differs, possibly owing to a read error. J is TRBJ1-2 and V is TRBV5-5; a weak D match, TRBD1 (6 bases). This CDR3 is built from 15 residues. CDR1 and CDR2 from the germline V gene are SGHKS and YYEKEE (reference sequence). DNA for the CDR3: TGTGCCAGCAGTTTGGATACAGGGTCTAACTATGGCTACACCTTC. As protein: CASSLDTGSNYGYTF.

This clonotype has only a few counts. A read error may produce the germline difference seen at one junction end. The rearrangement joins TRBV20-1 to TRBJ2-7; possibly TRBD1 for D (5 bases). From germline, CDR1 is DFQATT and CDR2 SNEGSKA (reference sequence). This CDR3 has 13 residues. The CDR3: CSARMQGGYEQYF. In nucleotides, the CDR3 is TGCAGTGCCCGAATGCAGGGTGGCTACGAGCAATACTTC.

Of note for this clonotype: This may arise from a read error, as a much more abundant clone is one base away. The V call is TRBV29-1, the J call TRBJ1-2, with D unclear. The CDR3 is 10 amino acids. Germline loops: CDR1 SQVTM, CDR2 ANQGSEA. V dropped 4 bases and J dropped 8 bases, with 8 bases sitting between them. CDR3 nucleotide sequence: TGCAGCGTTGGGGATCACGGCTACACCTTC. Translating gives CSVGDHGYTF.

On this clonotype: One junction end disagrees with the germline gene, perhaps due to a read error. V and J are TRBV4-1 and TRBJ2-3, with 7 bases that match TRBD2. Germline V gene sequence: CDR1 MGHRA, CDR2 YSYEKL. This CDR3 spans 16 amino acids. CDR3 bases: TGCGCCCGCAGCTACCGGACTAGTGGGAAACCAGATACGCAGTATTTT. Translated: CARSYRTSGKPDTQYF.

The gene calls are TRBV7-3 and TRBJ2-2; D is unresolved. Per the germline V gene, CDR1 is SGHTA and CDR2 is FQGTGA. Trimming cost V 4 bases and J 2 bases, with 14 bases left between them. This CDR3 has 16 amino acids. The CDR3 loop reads CASSSLTGDNTGELFF. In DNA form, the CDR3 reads TGTGCCAGCAGCTCCCTAACGGGCGATAACACCGGGGAGCTGTTTTTT.

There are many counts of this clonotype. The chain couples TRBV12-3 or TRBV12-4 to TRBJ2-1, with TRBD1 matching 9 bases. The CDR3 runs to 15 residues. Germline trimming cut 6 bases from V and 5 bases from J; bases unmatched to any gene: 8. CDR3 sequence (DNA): TGTGCCAGCAGCCCGGGACAGGGACCACACAATGAGCAGTTCTTC. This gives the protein CASSPGQGPHNEQFF.

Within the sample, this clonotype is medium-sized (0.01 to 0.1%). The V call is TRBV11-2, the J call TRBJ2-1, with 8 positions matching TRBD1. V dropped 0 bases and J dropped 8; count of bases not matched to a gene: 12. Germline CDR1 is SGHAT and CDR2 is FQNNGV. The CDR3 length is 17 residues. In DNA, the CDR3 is TGTGCCAGCAGCTTAGATTGGCGCAGGGGGCTTGGGGATGAGCAGTTCTTC. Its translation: CASSLDWRRGLGDEQFF.

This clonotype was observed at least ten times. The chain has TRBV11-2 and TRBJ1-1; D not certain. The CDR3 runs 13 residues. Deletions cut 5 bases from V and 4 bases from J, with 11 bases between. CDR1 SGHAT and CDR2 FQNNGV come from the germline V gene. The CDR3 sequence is CASSPMTATEAFF. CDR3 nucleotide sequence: TGTGCCAGCAGCCCAATGACTGCCACTGAAGCTTTCTTT.

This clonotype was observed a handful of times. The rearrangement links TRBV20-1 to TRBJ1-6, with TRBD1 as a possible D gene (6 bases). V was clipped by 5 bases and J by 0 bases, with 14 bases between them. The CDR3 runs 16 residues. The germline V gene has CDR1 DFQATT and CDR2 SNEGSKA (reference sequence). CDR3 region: CSAPQGGSSYNSPLHF. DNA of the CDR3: TGCAGTGCTCCTCAAGGGGGGAGCTCCTATAATTCACCCCTCCACTTT.